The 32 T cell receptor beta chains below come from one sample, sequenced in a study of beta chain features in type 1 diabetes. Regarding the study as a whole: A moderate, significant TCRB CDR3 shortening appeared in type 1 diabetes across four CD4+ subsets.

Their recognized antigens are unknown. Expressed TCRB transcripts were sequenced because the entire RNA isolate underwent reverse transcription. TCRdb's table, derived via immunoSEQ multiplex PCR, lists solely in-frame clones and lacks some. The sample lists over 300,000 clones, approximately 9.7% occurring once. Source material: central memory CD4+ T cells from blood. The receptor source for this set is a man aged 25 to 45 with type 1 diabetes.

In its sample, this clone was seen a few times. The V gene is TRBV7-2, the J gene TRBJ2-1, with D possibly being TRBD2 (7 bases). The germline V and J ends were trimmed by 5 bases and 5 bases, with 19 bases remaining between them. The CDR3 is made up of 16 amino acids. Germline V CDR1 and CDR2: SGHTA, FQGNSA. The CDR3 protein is CASSHGRRGVNNEQFF. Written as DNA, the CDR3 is TGTGCCAGCAGCCACGGGAGGAGGGGGGTTAACAATGAGCAGTTCTTC.

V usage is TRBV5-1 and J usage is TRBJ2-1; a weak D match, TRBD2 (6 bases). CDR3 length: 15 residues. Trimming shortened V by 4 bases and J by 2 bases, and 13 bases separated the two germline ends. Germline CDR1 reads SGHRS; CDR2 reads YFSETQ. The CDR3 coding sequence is TGCGCCAGCAGCAGTAGCGGAGGGACCTACAATGAGCAGTTCTTC. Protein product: CASSSSGGTYNEQFF.

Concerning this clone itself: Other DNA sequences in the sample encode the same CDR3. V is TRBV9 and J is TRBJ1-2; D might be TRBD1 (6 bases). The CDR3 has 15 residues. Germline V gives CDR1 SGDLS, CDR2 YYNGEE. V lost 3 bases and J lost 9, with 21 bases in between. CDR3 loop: CASSAAPGGAASYTF. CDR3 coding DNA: TGTGCCAGCAGCGCCGCTCCCGGGGGGGCGGCCAGCTACACCTTC.

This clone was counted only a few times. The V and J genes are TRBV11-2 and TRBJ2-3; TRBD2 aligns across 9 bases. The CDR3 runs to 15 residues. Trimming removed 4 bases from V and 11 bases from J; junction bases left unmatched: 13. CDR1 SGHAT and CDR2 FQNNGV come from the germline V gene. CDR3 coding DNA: TGTGCCAGCAGCTCCTCCGGGCTAGCGGGAACCCAGCAGTATTTT. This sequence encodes CASSSSGLAGTQQYF.

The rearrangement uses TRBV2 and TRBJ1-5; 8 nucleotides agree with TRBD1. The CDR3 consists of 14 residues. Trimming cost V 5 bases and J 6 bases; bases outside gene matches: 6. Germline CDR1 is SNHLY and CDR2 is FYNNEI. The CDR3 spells CASSIQGVPQPQHF. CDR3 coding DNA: TGTGCCAGCAGTATACAGGGGGTACCTCAGCCCCAGCATTTT.

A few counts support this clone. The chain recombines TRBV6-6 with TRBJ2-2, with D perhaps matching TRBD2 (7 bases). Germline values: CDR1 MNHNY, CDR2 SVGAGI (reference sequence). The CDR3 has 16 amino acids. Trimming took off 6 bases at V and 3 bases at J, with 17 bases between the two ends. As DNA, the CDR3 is TGTGCCAGCAGGGACACAGGGAGGGGTTACACCGGGGAGCTGTTTTTT. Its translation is CASRDTGRGYTGELFF.

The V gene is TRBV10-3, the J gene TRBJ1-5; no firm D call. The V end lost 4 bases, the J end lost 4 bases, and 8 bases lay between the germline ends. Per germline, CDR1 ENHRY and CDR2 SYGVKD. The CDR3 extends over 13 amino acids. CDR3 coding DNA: TGTGCCATCAGTGGTGGGTATAATCAGCCCCAGCATTTT. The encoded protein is CAISGGYNQPQHF.

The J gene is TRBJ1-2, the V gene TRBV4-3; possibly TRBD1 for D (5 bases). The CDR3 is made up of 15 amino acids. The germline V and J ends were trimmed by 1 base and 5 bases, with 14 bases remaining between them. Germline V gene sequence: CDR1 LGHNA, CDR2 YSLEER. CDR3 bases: TGCGCCAGCAGCCAAGTACCCCAGGGAGGGTATGGCTACACCTTC. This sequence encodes CASSQVPQGGYGYTF.

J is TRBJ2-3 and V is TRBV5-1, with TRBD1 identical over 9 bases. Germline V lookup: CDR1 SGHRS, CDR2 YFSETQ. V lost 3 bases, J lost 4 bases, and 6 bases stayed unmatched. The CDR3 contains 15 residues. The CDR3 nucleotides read TGCGCCAGCAGCTGGGGGACAGGGAGGGCAGATACGCAGTATTTT. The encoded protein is CASSWGTGRADTQYF.

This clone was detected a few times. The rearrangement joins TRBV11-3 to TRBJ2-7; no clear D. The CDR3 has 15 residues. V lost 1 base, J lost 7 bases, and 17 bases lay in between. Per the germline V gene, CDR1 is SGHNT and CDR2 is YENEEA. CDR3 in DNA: TGTGCCAGCAGCTTAGGGGAAGGTTTAGTAGGAGAGCAGTACTTC. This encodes CASSLGEGLVGEQYF. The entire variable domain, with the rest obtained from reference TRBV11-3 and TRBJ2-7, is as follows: EAGVVQSPRYKIIEKKQPVAFWCNPISGHNTLYWYLQNLGQGPELLIRYENEEAVDDSQLPKDRFSAERLKGVDSTLKIQPAELGDSAVYLCASSLGEGLVGEQYFGPGTRLTVT.

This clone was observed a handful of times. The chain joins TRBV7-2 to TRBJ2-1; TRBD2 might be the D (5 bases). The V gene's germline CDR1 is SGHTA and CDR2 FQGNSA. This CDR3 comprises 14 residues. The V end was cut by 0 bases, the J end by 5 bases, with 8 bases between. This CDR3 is CASSLAGINNEQFF. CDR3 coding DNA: TGTGCCAGCAGCTTAGCCGGGATCAACAATGAGCAGTTCTTC.

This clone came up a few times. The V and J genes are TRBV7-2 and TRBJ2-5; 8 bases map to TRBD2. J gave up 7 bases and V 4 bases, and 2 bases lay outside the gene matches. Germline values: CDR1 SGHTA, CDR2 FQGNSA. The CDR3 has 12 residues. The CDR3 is CASSSLAGTQYF. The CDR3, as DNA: TGTGCCAGCAGCTCCCTAGCGGGGACCCAGTACTTC.

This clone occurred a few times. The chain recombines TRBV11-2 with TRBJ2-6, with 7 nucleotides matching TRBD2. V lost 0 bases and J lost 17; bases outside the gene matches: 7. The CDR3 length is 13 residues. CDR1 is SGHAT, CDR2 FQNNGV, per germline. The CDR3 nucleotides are TGTGCCAGCAGCTTAGACCGGGAGGCCCATTTGACTTTC. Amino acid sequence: CASSLDREAHLTF.

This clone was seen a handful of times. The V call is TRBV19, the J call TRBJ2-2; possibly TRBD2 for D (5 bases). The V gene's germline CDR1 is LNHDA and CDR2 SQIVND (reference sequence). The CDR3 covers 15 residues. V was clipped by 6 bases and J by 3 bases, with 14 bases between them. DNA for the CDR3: TGTGCCAGTAGGCGGGCCCGTGGGGACACCGGGGAGCTGTTTTTT. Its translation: CASRRARGDTGELFF.

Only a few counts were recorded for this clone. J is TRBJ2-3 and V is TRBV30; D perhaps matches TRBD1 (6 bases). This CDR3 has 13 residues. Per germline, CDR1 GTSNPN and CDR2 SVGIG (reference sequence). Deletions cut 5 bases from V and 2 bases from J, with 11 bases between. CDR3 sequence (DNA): TGTGCCTGGGACAGGTACGCCACAGATACGCAGTATTTT. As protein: CAWDRYATDTQYF.

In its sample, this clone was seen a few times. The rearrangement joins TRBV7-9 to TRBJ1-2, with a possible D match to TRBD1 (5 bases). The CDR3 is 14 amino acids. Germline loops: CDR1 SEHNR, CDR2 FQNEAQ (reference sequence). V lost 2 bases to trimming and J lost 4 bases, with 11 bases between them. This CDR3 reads CASSLRGKGYGYTF. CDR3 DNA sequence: TGTGCCAGCAGCTTACGGGGGAAGGGCTATGGCTACACCTTC.

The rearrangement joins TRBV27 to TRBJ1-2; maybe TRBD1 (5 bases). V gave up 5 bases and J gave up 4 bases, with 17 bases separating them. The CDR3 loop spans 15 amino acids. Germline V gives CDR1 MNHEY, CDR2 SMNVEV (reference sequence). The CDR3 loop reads CASSRGTASSYGYTF. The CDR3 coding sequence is TGTGCCAGCAGTCGCGGGACGGCAAGTTCCTATGGCTACACCTTC.

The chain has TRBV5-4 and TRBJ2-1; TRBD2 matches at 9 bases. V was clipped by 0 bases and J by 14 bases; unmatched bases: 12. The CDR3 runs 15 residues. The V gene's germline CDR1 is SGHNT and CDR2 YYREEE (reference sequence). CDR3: CASSLDRLAGSGEFF. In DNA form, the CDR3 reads TGTGCCAGCAGCTTGGATAGGCTAGCGGGGAGCGGGGAGTTCTTC.

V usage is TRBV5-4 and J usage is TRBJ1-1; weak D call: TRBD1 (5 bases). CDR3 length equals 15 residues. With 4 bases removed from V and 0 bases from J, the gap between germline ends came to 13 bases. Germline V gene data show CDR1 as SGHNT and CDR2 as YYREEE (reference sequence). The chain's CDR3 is CASSQGGPMNTEAFF. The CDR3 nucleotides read TGTGCCAGCAGCCAGGGTGGACCGATGAACACTGAAGCTTTCTTT.

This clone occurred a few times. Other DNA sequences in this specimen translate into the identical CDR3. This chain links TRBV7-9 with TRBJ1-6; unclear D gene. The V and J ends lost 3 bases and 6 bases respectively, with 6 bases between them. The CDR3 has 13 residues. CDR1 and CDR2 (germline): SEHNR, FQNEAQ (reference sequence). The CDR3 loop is CASSLGFNSPLHF. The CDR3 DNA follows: TGTGCCAGCAGCTTGGGATTTAATTCACCCCTCCACTTT. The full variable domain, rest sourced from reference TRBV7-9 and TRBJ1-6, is DTGVSQNPRHKITKRGQNVTFRCDPISEHNRLYWYRQTLGQGPEFLTYFQNEAQLEKSRLLSDRFSAERPKGSFSTLEIQRTEQGDSAMYLCASSLGFNSPLHFGNGTRLTVT.

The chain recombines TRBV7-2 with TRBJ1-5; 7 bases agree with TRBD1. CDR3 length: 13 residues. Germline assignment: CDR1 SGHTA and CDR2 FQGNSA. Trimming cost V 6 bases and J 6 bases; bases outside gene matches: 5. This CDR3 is CASRPDRAQPQHF. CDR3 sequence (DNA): TGTGCCAGCAGGCCTGACAGGGCTCAGCCCCAGCATTTT.

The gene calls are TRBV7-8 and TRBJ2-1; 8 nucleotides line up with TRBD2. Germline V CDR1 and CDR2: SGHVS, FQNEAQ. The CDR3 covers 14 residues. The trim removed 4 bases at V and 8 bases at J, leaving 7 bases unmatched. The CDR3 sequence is CASSSPVSGDEQFF. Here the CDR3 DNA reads TGTGCCAGCAGCTCACCCGTTAGCGGGGATGAGCAGTTCTTC.

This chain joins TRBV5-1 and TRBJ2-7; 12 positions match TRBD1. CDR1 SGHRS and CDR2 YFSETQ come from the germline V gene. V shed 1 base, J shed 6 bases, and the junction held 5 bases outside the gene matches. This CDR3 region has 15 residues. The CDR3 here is CASSLSGTGGGEQYF. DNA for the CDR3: TGCGCCAGCAGCTTGTCCGGGACAGGGGGCGGCGAGCAGTACTTC.

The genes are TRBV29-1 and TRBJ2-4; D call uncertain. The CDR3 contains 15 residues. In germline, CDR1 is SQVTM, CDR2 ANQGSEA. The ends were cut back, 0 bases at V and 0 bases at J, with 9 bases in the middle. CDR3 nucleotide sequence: TGCAGCGTTGAAGATTCAGGAGTAGCCAAAAACATTCAGTACTTC. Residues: CSVEDSGVAKNIQYF.

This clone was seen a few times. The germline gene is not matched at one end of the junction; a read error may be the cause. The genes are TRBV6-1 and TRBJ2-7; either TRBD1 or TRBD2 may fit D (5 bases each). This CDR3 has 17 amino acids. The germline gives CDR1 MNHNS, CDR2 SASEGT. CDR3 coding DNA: TGTGCCAGCAGTGAAATGGGCAACAGGAACGTTGGGACGCTCGGGAACTTC. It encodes CASSEMGNRNVGTLGNF.

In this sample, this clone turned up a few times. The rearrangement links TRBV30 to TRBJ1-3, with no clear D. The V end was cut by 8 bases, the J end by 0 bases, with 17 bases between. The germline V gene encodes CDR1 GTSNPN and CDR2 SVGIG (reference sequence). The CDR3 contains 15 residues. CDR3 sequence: CAGTSTTHSGNTIYF. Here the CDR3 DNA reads TGTGCCGGTACTTCAACGACCCACTCTGGAAACACCATATATTTT. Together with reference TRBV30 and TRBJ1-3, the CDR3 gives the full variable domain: SQTIHQWPATLVQPVGSPLSLECTVEGTSNPNLYWYRQAAGRGLQLLFYSVGIGQISSEVPQNLSASRPQDRQFILSSKKLLLSDSGFYLCAGTSTTHSGNTIYFGEGSWLTVV.

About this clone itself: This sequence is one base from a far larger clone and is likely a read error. CDR3 sequence: CASSSGQNYGYTF. Written as DNA, the CDR3 is TGTGCCAGCAGCTCGGGACAGAACTATGGCTACACCTTC. The V gene is TRBV11-2, the J gene TRBJ1-2; 7 bases align to TRBD1. The CDR3 loop spans 13 amino acids. V was pared by 4 bases and J by 2 bases, with 1 base of the junction left unmatched. CDR1 and CDR2 from the germline V gene are SGHAT and FQNNGV.

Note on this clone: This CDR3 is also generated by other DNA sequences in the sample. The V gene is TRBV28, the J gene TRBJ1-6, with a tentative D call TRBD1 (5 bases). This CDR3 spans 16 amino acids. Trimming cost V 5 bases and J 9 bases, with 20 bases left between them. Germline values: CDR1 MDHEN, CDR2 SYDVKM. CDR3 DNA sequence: TGTGCCAGCAGTCCCACTACAGGCCGGGCGAGTTCACCCCTCCACTTT. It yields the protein CASSPTTGRASSPLHF.

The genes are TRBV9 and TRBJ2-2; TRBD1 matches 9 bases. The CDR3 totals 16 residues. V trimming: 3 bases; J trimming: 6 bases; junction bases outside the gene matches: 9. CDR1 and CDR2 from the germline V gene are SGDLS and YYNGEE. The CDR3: CASSAAGDRVAGELFF. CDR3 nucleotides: TGTGCCAGCAGCGCGGCCGGGGACAGGGTAGCCGGGGAGCTGTTTTTT.

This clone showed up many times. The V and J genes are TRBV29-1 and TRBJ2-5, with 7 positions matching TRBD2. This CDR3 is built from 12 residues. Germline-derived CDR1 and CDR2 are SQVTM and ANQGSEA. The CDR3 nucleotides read TGCAGTGCGGGGGTTGGACAAGAGACCCAGTACTTC. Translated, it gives CSAGVGQETQYF.

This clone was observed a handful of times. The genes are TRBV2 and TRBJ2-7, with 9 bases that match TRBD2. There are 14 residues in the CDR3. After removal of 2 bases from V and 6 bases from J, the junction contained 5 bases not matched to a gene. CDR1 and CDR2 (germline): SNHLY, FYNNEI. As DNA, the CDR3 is TGTGCCAGCAGTGAAAGCGGGGGGCGCGTCGAGCAGTACTTC. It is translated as CASSESGGRVEQYF. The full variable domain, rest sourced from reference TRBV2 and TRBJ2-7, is EPEVTQTPSHQVTQMGQEVILRCVPISNHLYFYWYRQILGQKVEFLVSFYNNEISEKSEIFDDQFSVERPDGSNFTLKIRSTKLEDSAMYFCASSESGGRVEQYFGPGTRLTVT.

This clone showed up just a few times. Here the CDR3 reads CASSPALSPGNGYTF. The CDR3 DNA reads TGCGCCAGCAGCCCAGCCCTAAGCCCAGGGAATGGCTACACCTTC. This chain links TRBV5-1 with TRBJ1-2, with D possibly matching TRBD1 (5 bases). The germline V and J ends were trimmed by 4 bases and 6 bases, with 19 bases remaining between them. Germline V lookup: CDR1 SGHRS, CDR2 YFSETQ. The CDR3 has 15 residues. Full variable domain (missing parts from reference TRBV5-1 and TRBJ1-2): KAGVTQTPRYLIKTRGQQVTLSCSPISGHRSVSWYQQTPGQGLQFLFEYFSETQRNKGNFPGRFSGRQFSNSRSEMNVSTLELGDSALYLCASSPALSPGNGYTFGSGTRLTVV.